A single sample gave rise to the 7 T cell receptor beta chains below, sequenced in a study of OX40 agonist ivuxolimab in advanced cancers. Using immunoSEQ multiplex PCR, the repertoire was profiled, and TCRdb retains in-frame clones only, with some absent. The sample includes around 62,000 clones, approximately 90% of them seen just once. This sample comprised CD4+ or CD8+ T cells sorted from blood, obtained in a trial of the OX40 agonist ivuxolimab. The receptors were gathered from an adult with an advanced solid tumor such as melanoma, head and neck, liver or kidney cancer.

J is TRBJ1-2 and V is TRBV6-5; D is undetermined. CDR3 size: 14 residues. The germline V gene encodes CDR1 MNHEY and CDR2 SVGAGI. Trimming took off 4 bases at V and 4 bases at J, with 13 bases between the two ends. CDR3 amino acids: CASSSGFSSYGYTF. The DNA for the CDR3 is TGTGCCAGCAGTTCGGGTTTCAGCTCCTATGGCTACACCTTC.

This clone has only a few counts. The CDR3 nucleotides are TGTGCCAGCAGCTTGGAGATCACAGATACGCAGTATTTT. Translating it yields CASSLEITDTQYF. The chain couples TRBV7-9 to TRBJ2-3; unclear D gene. The CDR3 has 13 residues. CDR1 is SEHNR and CDR2 is FQNEAQ in the germline V gene (reference sequence). V dropped 3 bases and J dropped 2 bases, with 6 bases sitting between them.

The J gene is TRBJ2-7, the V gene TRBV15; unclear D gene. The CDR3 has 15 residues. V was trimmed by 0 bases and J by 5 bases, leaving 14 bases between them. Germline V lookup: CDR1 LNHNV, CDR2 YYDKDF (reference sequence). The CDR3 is CATSRELQKINEQYF. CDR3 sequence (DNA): TGTGCCACCAGCAGAGAATTGCAGAAGATCAACGAGCAGTACTTC.

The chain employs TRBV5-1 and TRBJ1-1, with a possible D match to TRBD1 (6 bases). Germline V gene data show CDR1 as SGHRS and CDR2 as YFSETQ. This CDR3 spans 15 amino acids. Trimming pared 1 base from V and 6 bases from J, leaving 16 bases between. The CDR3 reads CASSLSWGAQAEAFF. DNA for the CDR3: TGCGCCAGCAGCTTGTCCTGGGGGGCGCAGGCTGAAGCTTTCTTT.

The CDR3 DNA follows: TGTGCCAGCAGCTTGGGTCAGTGGGGCGTTGGGCCCCAGCATTTT. This gives the protein CASSLGQWGVGPQHF. This chain connects TRBV5-6 to TRBJ1-5; possible D gene TRBD1, 5 bases. The V end lost 0 bases, the J end lost 9 bases, and 16 bases lay between the germline ends. Germline values: CDR1 SGHDT, CDR2 YYEEEE. This CDR3 is built from 15 residues. The full variable domain, rest sourced from reference TRBV5-6 and TRBJ1-5, is DAGVTQSPTHLIKTRGQQVTLRCSPKSGHDTVSWYQQALGQGPQFIFQYYEEEERQRGNFPDRFSGHQFPNYSSELNVNALLLGDSALYLCASSLGQWGVGPQHFGDGTRLSIL.

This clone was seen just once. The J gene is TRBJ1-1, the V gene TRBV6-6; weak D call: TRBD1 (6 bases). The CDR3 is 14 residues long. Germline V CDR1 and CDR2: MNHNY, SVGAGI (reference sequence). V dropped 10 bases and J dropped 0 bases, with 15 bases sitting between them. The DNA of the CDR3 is TGTGCCACGCGGGGGGCAGGGATGAACACTGAAGCTTTCTTT. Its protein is CATRGAGMNTEAFF.

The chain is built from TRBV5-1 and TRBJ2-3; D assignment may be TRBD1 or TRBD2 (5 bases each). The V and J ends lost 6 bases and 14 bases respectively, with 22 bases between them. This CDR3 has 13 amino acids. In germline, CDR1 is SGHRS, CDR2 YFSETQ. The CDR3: CASTQAGTPTLYF. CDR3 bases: TGCGCCAGCACCCAAGCCGGGACCCCCACACTGTATTTT.